This T cell receptor beta chain comes out of a study of breast tumors, draining lymph nodes, adjacent tissues. Broader study findings: Compared with basal-like, luminal-like tumors shared significantly more repertoire with nontumor tissue. Tumors had less TCR diversity than lymph nodes, more than nontumor tissue. Tumor T cell lymph node origin was a supported hypothesis, not proven. The data were judged consistent with most tumor T cells coming from lymph node and expanding in tumor.

Germline CDR1 reads MNHNY; CDR2 reads SVGAGI (reference sequence). V lost 6 bases, J lost 8 bases, and 17 bases stayed unmatched. The CDR3 is 18 amino acids. As concerns this clonotype: The antigen is undetermined.

A single record per CDR3 protein comes from TCRdb applying MiXCR to the multiplex PCR reads. This repertoire shows about 35,000 distinct CDR3 sequences, 35% to 45% found once; its top ten account for under 13%. The specimen sequenced was breast tumor tissue. The chain employs TRBV6-6 and TRBJ2-2, with 11 bases that match TRBD2. This clonotype originated in a female donor with breast cancer. Some clones in this sample may be carry-over from other donors' samples. In DNA form, the CDR3 reads TGTGCCAGCAGGCCCGGGACTAGCGGCAGGGCCCCATCAGGGGAGCTGTTTTTT. Its protein is CASRPGTSGRAPSGELFF.